The text below deals with one TCR beta chain. Its antigen remains unknown. The data derive from a study of cytomegalovirus exposure and HLA in healthy donors. PCR primers comprised 60 Vbeta and 13 Jbeta primers. Sequencing was performed with immunoSEQ multiplex PCR; in TCRdb, only in-frame clones are kept and a portion is missing. The sample holds some 240,000 clones, roughly 91% seen once. Overall study findings and caveats: On later analysis, the bulk of CMV-associated TCR beta chains appeared to be HLA-restricted.

The sequenced material came from PBMCs. The TCR was taken from a girl aged 2-10 years in good health and CMV-seronegative.

The CDR3: CASSQGLASDTQYF. The CDR3 nucleotides read TGCGCCAGCAGCCAGGGACTAGCGTCAGATACGCAGTATTTT. The chain has TRBV4-1 and TRBJ2-3; 10 bases align to TRBD2. Looked up from germline, CDR1 is MGHRA and CDR2 is YSYEKL. The CDR3 is 14 residues long. V trimming: 3 bases; J trimming: 4 bases; junction bases outside the gene matches: 1.